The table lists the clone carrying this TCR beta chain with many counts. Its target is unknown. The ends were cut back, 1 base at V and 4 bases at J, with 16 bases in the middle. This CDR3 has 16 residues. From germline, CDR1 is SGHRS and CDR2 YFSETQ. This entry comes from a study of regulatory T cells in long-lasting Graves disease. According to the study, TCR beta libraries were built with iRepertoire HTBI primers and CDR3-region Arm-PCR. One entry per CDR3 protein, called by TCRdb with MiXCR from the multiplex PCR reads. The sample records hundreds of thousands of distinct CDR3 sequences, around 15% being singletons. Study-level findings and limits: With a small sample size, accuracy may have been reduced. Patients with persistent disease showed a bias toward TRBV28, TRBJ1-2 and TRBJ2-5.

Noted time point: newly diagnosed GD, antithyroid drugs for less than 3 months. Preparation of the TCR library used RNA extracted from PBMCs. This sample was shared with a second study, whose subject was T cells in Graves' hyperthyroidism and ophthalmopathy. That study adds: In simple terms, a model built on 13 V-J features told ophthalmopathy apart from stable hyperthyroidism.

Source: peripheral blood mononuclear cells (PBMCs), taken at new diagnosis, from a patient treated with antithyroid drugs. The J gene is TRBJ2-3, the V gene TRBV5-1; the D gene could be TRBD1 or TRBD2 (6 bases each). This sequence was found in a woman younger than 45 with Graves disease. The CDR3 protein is CASSLWGASGADTQYF. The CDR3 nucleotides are TGCGCCAGCAGCTTGTGGGGGGCTTCTGGAGCAGATACGCAGTATTTT.